A single sample gave rise to the 27 T cell receptor beta chains below, sequenced in a study of vaccination and CD4 T cells after COVID-19. TCRdb reanalysed the PCR reads using MiXCR and keeps one entry per CDR3 protein. The table records roughly 15,000 distinct CDR3 sequences, less than 75% of them present only once. The source was CD4+ T cells from blood, collected after SARS-CoV-2 vaccination. The receptors stem from a human donor who had recovered from COVID-19.

This rearrangement joins TRBV28 to TRBJ1-1; TRBD1 might be the D (5 bases). The CDR3 is made up of 13 amino acids. Deletions cut 10 bases from V and 4 bases from J, with 16 bases between. Looked up from germline, CDR1 is MDHEN and CDR2 is SYDVKM. CDR3 in DNA: TGTGCCATCTCCTCGGGGCCTTTCACTGAAGCTTTCTTT. It translates to CAISSGPFTEAFF.

The chain joins TRBV20-1 to TRBJ1-1; no reliable D call. CDR3 length: 11 amino acids. The V end was cut by 3 bases, the J end by 4 bases, with 6 bases between. The germline V gene has CDR1 DFQATT and CDR2 SNEGSKA (reference sequence). CDR3 in DNA: TGCAGTGCTAGCCGGGCCACTGAAGCTTTCTTT. This translates into CSASRATEAFF.

The chain recombines TRBV6-2 or TRBV6-3 with TRBJ2-1; no clear D gene. CDR1 and CDR2 (germline): MNHEY, SVGEGT. V lost 0 bases to trimming and J lost 0 bases, with 9 bases between them. CDR3 length: 16 residues. The CDR3 loop reads CASSYSTLASYNEQFF. CDR3 in DNA: TGTGCCAGCAGTTACTCGACCCTCGCCTCCTACAATGAGCAGTTCTTC.

There are a few counts of this clonotype. This sequence joins TRBV20-1 and TRBJ2-1; 11 nucleotides agree with TRBD2. The V gene end was trimmed by 6 bases and the J gene end by 0 bases; junction bases not matched to a gene: 7. CDR3 length: 16 residues. Per germline, CDR1 DFQATT and CDR2 SNEGSKA (reference sequence). CDR3 in amino acids: CSARAGLAVSYNEQFF. In DNA, the CDR3 is TGCAGTGCCAGGGCGGGACTAGCGGTCTCCTACAATGAGCAGTTCTTC.

This rearrangement joins TRBV6-1 to TRBJ2-3, with 10 bases that match TRBD2. V lost 6 bases, J lost 3 bases, and 3 bases stayed unmatched. CDR1 and CDR2 (germline): MNHNS, SASEGT. This CDR3 comprises 14 residues. The CDR3 nucleotides are TGTGCCAGCAGACTAGCGGGACTTACAGATACGCAGTATTTT. It codes for CASRLAGLTDTQYF.

This clonotype was recorded a few times. The V call is TRBV6-5, the J call TRBJ2-2, with D tentatively TRBD1 or TRBD2 (5 bases each). This CDR3 is built from 15 residues. Germline V lookup: CDR1 MNHEY, CDR2 SVGAGI. Trimming pared 0 bases from V and 8 bases from J, leaving 13 bases between. Written as DNA, the CDR3 is TGTGCCAGCAGTTACTCTTCGAGTGGGGGTGGGGAGCTGTTTTTT. Translating gives CASSYSSSGGGELFF.

This clonotype showed up just once. The chain is built from TRBV20-1 and TRBJ2-3; 10 nucleotides line up with TRBD1. The CDR3 is made up of 16 amino acids. V was pared by 3 bases and J by 4 bases, with 10 bases of the junction left unmatched. CDR1 and CDR2 (germline): DFQATT, SNEGSKA (reference sequence). The CDR3 region has the DNA TGCAGTGCTAGTAACCGGGACAGGGGTTTTGCAGATACGCAGTATTTT. This sequence encodes CSASNRDRGFADTQYF.

The rearrangement uses TRBV12-3 or TRBV12-4 and TRBJ2-3; D might be TRBD2 (6 bases). V lost 2 bases to trimming and J lost 8 bases, with 17 bases between them. CDR3 length: 15 residues. The CDR3 nucleotides are TGTGCCAGCAGTTTAAGCCTAGCGACTATAATTACGCAGTATTTT. Its translation: CASSLSLATIITQYF.

V is TRBV20-1 and J is TRBJ2-5, with 8 bases matching TRBD1. Germline CDR1 DFQATT, CDR2 SNEGSKA (reference sequence). This CDR3 is built from 13 residues. V lost 6 bases and J lost 4; bases outside the gene matches: 7. The CDR3 loop is CSALQGGAETQYF. CDR3 nucleotide sequence: TGCAGTGCGCTACAGGGGGGAGCAGAGACCCAGTACTTC.

The chain has TRBV29-1 and TRBJ2-3; possible D gene TRBD2, 5 bases. This CDR3 is 13 amino acids long. Trimming cost V 6 bases and J 1 base, with 11 bases left between them. Germline CDR1 and CDR2: SQVTM and ANQGSEA. For the CDR3, the DNA is TGCAGCGTCCTAGGGAGTGGCACAGATACGCAGTATTTT. Its protein product is CSVLGSGTDTQYF.

This clonotype was detected a few times. The chain combines TRBV27 with TRBJ2-3; perhaps TRBD2 as D (6 bases). There are 13 residues in the CDR3. Trimming pared 5 bases from V and 2 bases from J, leaving 8 bases between. Germline V gene lookup returns CDR1 MNHEY and CDR2 SMNVEV (reference sequence). The chain's CDR3 is CASSRLDTDTQYF. In DNA form, the CDR3 reads TGTGCCAGCAGTCGACTAGACACAGATACGCAGTATTTT.

The chain's CDR3 is CASSLRGGGTDTQYF. Here the CDR3 DNA reads TGTGCCAGCAGCTTACGCGGGGGGGGAACAGATACGCAGTATTTT. The chain uses TRBV7-2 and TRBJ2-3, with 9 bases matching TRBD2. Trimming at V came to 2 bases and at J to 3 bases, leaving 3 bases not matched to a gene. CDR3 length: 15 residues. Germline values: CDR1 SGHTA, CDR2 FQGNSA. The whole variable domain, remainder taken from reference TRBV7-2 and TRBJ2-3, is GAGVSQSPSNKVTEKGKDVELRCDPISGHTALYWYRQSLGQGLEFLIYFQGNSAPDKSGLPSDRFSAERTGGSVSTLTIQRTQQEDSAVYLCASSLRGGGTDTQYFGPGTRLTVL.

The CDR3 here is CASSRDSQNSPLHF. CDR3 bases: TGTGCCAGCAGCCGGGACAGCCAGAATTCACCCCTCCACTTT. V is TRBV9 and J is TRBJ1-6; 7 nucleotides line up with TRBD1. Germline V gene data show CDR1 as SGDLS and CDR2 as YYNGEE. V lost 4 bases and J lost 7; bases outside the gene matches: 5. CDR3 size: 14 residues.

The chain links TRBV28 to TRBJ1-5; D gene uncertain. The germline V and J ends were trimmed by 5 bases and 9 bases, with 5 bases remaining between them. CDR1 MDHEN and CDR2 SYDVKM come from the germline V gene. This CDR3 has 10 amino acids. The CDR3 nucleotides are TGTGCCAGCAGTGCGGGGCCCCAGCATTTT. Its translation is CASSAGPQHF. Complete variable domain (other parts from reference TRBV28 and TRBJ1-5): DVKVTQSSRYLVKRTGEKVFLECVQDMDHENMFWYRQDPGLGLRLIYFSYDVKMKEKGDIPEGYSVSREKKERFSLILESASTNQTSMYLCASSAGPQHFGDGTRLSIL.

CDR3 sequence reads: CSAPQLGRETQYF. The DNA of the CDR3 is TGCAGTGCCCCACAACTAGGTCGTGAGACCCAGTACTTC. The chain carries TRBV20-1 and TRBJ2-5; TRBD2 might be the D (5 bases). The CDR3 covers 13 residues. Trimming shortened V by 6 bases and J by 5 bases, and 16 bases separated the two germline ends. The germline V gene encodes CDR1 DFQATT and CDR2 SNEGSKA (reference sequence).

The chain has TRBV6-5 and TRBJ2-7; 9 nucleotides align to TRBD2. The CDR3 is 15 residues long. After removal of 1 base from V and 5 bases from J, the junction contained 6 bases not matched to a gene. The germline CDR1 and CDR2 sequences are MNHEY and SVGAGI. The CDR3 loop reads CASSYLGLAPDEQYF. The CDR3 nucleotides are TGTGCCAGCAGTTACTTGGGACTAGCTCCCGACGAGCAGTACTTC.

The CDR3 DNA follows: TGTGCCAGCAGTTTTAGCGGGGGGAATCAGCCCCAGCATTTT. Translating gives CASSFSGGNQPQHF. This sequence joins TRBV6-5 and TRBJ1-5, with a tentative D call TRBD1 (5 bases). CDR1 MNHEY and CDR2 SVGAGI come from the germline V gene. This CDR3 is built from 14 residues. Trimming removed 4 bases from V and 4 bases from J, with 11 bases in between.

The chain links TRBV7-3 to TRBJ2-2; TRBD2 aligns across 13 bases. V shed 5 bases, J shed 4 bases, and the junction held 7 bases outside the gene matches. The CDR3 has 17 amino acids. The germline CDR1 and CDR2 sequences are SGHTA and FQGTGA. The CDR3 spells CASSRTSGGGSTGELFF. The CDR3 region has the DNA TGTGCCAGCAGCCGGACTAGCGGGGGTGGGTCCACCGGGGAGCTGTTTTTT.

In regard to this clonotype: One end of the junction varies from germline; a read error may be responsible. V is TRBV20-1 and J is TRBJ1-4, with 8 bases fitting TRBD1. The CDR3 runs to 17 residues. Germline CDR1 is DFQATT and CDR2 is SNEGSKA (reference sequence). The CDR3 DNA follows: TGCAGTGCGAGAGAGTCCCACGCGGACAGGGTCAATGAAAAACTGTTTTTT. Protein sequence: CSARESHADRVNEKLFF.

The V call is TRBV19, the J call TRBJ2-3; D uncertain. The CDR3 covers 12 residues. Germline V CDR1 and CDR2: LNHDA, SQIVND (reference sequence). The V gene lost 5 bases and the J gene lost 8 bases, with 11 bases spanning the gap. Here the CDR3 reads CASSPSFGTQYF. The CDR3 DNA is TGTGCCAGTAGTCCTAGTTTTGGTACGCAGTATTTT.

This rearrangement joins TRBV7-2 to TRBJ2-5; D ambiguous. V was cut by 4 bases and J by 2 bases, with 11 bases left in between. CDR1 is SGHTA, CDR2 FQGNSA, per germline. The length of the CDR3 is 14 residues. The CDR3 nucleotides are TGTGCCAGCAGCTCCTACCGAGGTCAAGAGACCCAGTACTTC. This gives the protein CASSSYRGQETQYF. Full variable domain (outside the CDR3, taken from reference TRBV7-2 and TRBJ2-5): GAGVSQSPSNKVTEKGKDVELRCDPISGHTALYWYRQSLGQGLEFLIYFQGNSAPDKSGLPSDRFSAERTGGSVSTLTIQRTQQEDSAVYLCASSSYRGQETQYFGPGTRLLVL.

V is TRBV15 and J is TRBJ1-2, with no clear D. Germline lookup yields CDR1 LNHNV and CDR2 YYDKDF (reference sequence). V shed 1 base and J shed 2 bases, with 20 bases lying between them. The CDR3 sequence is 18 residues long. The CDR3 DNA follows: TGTGCCACCAGCAGAGGGGGATACGCAGGAGAGAAAAACTATGGCTACACCTTC. Amino acid sequence: CATSRGGYAGEKNYGYTF.

The chain employs TRBV9 and TRBJ1-2, with 9 bases lining up with TRBD1. The CDR3 spans 15 residues. Germline V gene data show CDR1 as SGDLS and CDR2 as YYNGEE. The V and J ends lost 3 bases and 0 bases, in that order; junction bases with no gene match: 3. CDR3 amino acids: CASSDRTGANYGYTF. The DNA of the CDR3 is TGTGCCAGCAGCGATCGGACAGGGGCTAACTATGGCTACACCTTC. The variable domain in full, completed from reference TRBV9 and TRBJ1-2, reads DSGVTQTPKHLITATGQRVTLRCSPRSGDLSVYWYQQSLDQGLQFLIQYYNGEERAKGNILERFSAQQFPDLHSELNLSSLELGDSALYFCASSDRTGANYGYTFGSGTRLTVV.

This chain joins TRBV19 and TRBJ1-2; no clear D gene. The CDR3 has 14 residues. Germline values: CDR1 LNHDA, CDR2 SQIVND (reference sequence). Deletions cut 1 base from V and 3 bases from J, with 9 bases between. CDR3 sequence: CASSIGARHYGYTF. Here the CDR3 DNA reads TGTGCCAGTAGTATAGGGGCCCGGCACTATGGCTACACCTTC. Full variable domain (missing parts from reference TRBV19 and TRBJ1-2): DGGITQSPKYLFRKEGQNVTLSCEQNLNHDAMYWYRQDPGQGLRLIYYSQIVNDFQKGDIAEGYSVSREKKESFPLTVTSAQKNPTAFYLCASSIGARHYGYTFGSGTRLTVV.

This chain uses TRBV5-4 with TRBJ2-3; D unresolved. Germline-derived CDR1 and CDR2 are SGHNT and YYREEE (reference sequence). The CDR3 sequence is 13 residues long. Trimming shortened V by 3 bases and J by 6 bases, and 11 bases separated the two germline ends. CDR3 DNA sequence: TGTGCCAGCAGCTCAAAGGCCGGGGATACGCAGTATTTT. Its translation: CASSSKAGDTQYF.

The rearrangement uses TRBV6-2 or TRBV6-3 and TRBJ2-5; 10 bases align to TRBD2. Germline V CDR1 and CDR2: MNHEY, SVGEGT. Losses at the gene ends were 6 bases for V and 3 bases for J; bases not matched to a gene: 7. CDR3 length: 15 residues. The CDR3 region has the DNA TGTGCCAGCAGCCGCCGGACTAGCGGTAAAGAGACCCAGTACTTC. Its protein is CASSRRTSGKETQYF.

The V gene is TRBV7-9, the J gene TRBJ1-2; D is unresolved. V lost 4 bases and J 0 bases, leaving 12 bases between the germline ends. The CDR3 is 15 amino acids. The germline V gene encodes CDR1 SEHNR and CDR2 FQNEAQ (reference sequence). The CDR3 DNA reads as TGTGCCAGCAGCTCGGGTCAGAGTTCTAACTATGGCTACACCTTC. The encoded protein is CASSSGQSSNYGYTF.